A single sample gave rise to the 25 T cell receptor beta chains below, sequenced in a study of Tregs in tolerant kidney transplant recipients. TCRdb's table, derived via immunoSEQ multiplex PCR, lists solely in-frame clones and lacks some. In total, the table holds about 48,000 clones. The sequenced sample was CD4+ T cells from blood, obtained before the transplant. The receptors were gathered from a human donor who received a combined kidney and bone marrow transplant.

A remark on this clone: The read ends 3 residues early relative to the CDR3; the germline J gene fills the gap. V and J are TRBV2 and TRBJ1-3; D is unresolved. The CDR3 length is 14 residues. Trimming stripped 4 bases from V and 1 base from J, with 8 bases between. Germline CDR1 is SNHLY and CDR2 is FYNNEI. The sequenced CDR3 bases are TGTGCCAGCAGTGTCAGGCAGTCTGGAAACACC. It translates to CASSVRQSGNT. In full, the CDR3 reads CASSVRQSGNTIYF. The variable domain in full, with the rest retrieved from reference TRBV2 and TRBJ1-3, is EPEVTQTPSHQVTQMGQEVILRCVPISNHLYFYWYRQILGQKVEFLVSFYNNEISEKSEIFDDQFSVERPDGSNFTLKIRSTKLEDSAMYFCASSVRQSGNTIYFGEGSWLTVV.

Concerning this clone itself: The DNA ends 3 residues before the CDR3 does, and the rest of the CDR3 is filled in from the germline J gene. The chain has TRBV12-3 or TRBV12-4 and TRBJ2-5, with 12 bases lining up with TRBD2. This CDR3 region has 16 residues. J gave up 7 bases and V 5 bases, and 11 bases lay outside the gene matches. CDR3 DNA (partial): TGTGCCAGCAGTCCCTTCGCTAGCGGGGGGGGAGGGACC. Protein: CASSPFASGGGGT. The whole CDR3 protein reads CASSPFASGGGGTQYF.

About this clone itself: The observed sequence ends 3 residues before the CDR3 terminus, with the missing tail filled in from the germline J gene. The chain has TRBV30 and TRBJ1-4, with a possible D match to TRBD1 (5 bases). Germline loops: CDR1 GTSNPN, CDR2 SVGIG (reference sequence). The germline V and J ends were trimmed by 1 base and 0 bases, with 21 bases remaining between them. The CDR3 spans 19 residues. CDR3 DNA, as far as it was read: TGTGCCTGGAGTGCCAGGAGGGAGGGGTCGGGGGCAACTAATGAAAAA. It specifies CAWSARREGSGATNEK. The full-length CDR3 reads as CAWSARREGSGATNEKLFF.

Note on this clone: The read falls 3 residues short of the CDR3 end, and the missing part is taken from the germline J gene. This chain uses TRBV7-3 with TRBJ2-2, with D tentatively TRBD2 (6 bases). V gave up 5 bases and J gave up 4 bases, with 8 bases separating them. The CDR3 spans 13 residues. CDR1 SGHTA and CDR2 FQGTGA come from the germline V gene. The CDR3: CASSTSSTGELFF. CDR3 DNA (partial): TGTGCCAGCAGCACTAGCAGCACCGGGGAG.

For this clone: The missing CDR3 end, 3 residues past where the read stops, is filled in from the germline J gene. The genes are TRBV30 and TRBJ2-5; D is perhaps TRBD2 (6 bases). The CDR3 loop spans 13 amino acids. Looked up from germline, CDR1 is GTSNPN and CDR2 is SVGIG (reference sequence). V lost 5 bases and J 0 bases, leaving 10 bases between the germline ends. CDR3 amino acids: CAWSGGNQETQYF. The CDR3 bases that were read are TGTGCCTGGTCAGGCGGGAACCAAGAGACC.

A note on this clone: The CDR3 end is not reached by the read, which stops 3 residues before it; the germline J gene fills it in. The chain links TRBV30 to TRBJ2-3, with 14 bases identical to TRBD2. CDR3 size: 17 residues. Germline lookup yields CDR1 GTSNPN and CDR2 SVGIG (reference sequence). V lost 2 bases to trimming and J lost 1 base; unmatched junction nucleotides: 5. CDR3 loop: CAWSSLGLAGGTDTQYF. The covered CDR3 bases are TGTGCCTGGAGTTCCCTGGGACTAGCGGGGGGCACAGATACG.

Here the CDR3 reads CASSLETASSYNEQFF. CDR3 DNA (partial): TGCGCCAGCAGCTTGGAGACAGCAAGCTCCTACAATGAG. V and J are TRBV5-1 and TRBJ2-1, with D maybe TRBD1 (5 bases). Read data end 3 residues before the CDR3 end; the end is taken from the germline J gene. The CDR3 consists of 16 residues. V gave up 0 bases and J gave up 0 bases, with 10 bases separating them. Germline V CDR1 and CDR2: SGHRS, YFSETQ.

Notes on this clone: The CDR3 end falls 3 residues outside the read, so it is completed with the germline J gene. V is TRBV20-1 and J is TRBJ2-3, with D tentatively TRBD1 (6 bases). The V end was cut by 2 bases, the J end by 6 bases, with 6 bases between. CDR1 and CDR2 from the germline V gene are DFQATT and SNEGSKA (reference sequence). This CDR3 comprises 11 residues. The CDR3 spells CSARQGDTQYF. The covered CDR3 bases are TGCAGTGCTAGACAGGGGGATACG.

Details on this clone: The read finishes 3 residues shy of the CDR3 end, and the germline J gene is used to complete it. V gene TRBV19 combines with J gene TRBJ2-6; D not certain. Trimming took 4 bases from V and 2 from J, leaving 9 bases between them. Germline CDR1 is LNHDA and CDR2 is SQIVND (reference sequence). The CDR3 sequence is 15 residues long. The chain's CDR3 is CASSTRQAGANVLTF. CDR3 DNA, as far as it was read: TGTGCCAGTAGTACCCGACAAGCTGGGGCCAACGTC.

A note on this clone: Coverage ceases 3 residues before the CDR3 finishes, and the germline J gene fills in the end. The chain links TRBV7-7 to TRBJ2-2; 10 nucleotides align to TRBD2. V was pared by 8 bases and J by 4 bases, with 1 base of the junction left unmatched. Germline CDR1 and CDR2: SSHAT and FNYEAQ (reference sequence). The CDR3 contains 13 residues. CDR3 residues: CASEREGTGELFF. The CDR3 bases that were read are TGTGCCAGCGAGCGGGAGGGCACCGGGGAG.

Worth noting for this clone: The read ends 3 residues shy of where the CDR3 ends; the end is completed using the germline J gene. The V call is TRBV6-2 or TRBV6-3, the J call TRBJ2-7, with a possible D match to TRBD1 (6 bases). Trimming removed 7 bases from V and 4 bases from J, with 14 bases in between. Germline loops: CDR1 MNHEY, CDR2 SVGEGT. The CDR3 contains 13 residues. CDR3 DNA (partial): TGTGCCAGCATTAAGACAGGAGATTACGAG. Translating gives CASIKTGDYE. The CDR3 as a whole reads CASIKTGDYEQYF.

The CDR3 is CASSYEGTANYGYTF. The part of the CDR3 DNA that was read is TGTGCCAGCAGCTACGAAGGGACTGCGAACTATGGC. The genes are TRBV6-2 or TRBV6-3 and TRBJ1-2; maybe TRBD1 (5 bases). Read sequence stops 3 residues before the CDR3 end, and the germline J gene provides the missing end. V was trimmed by 6 bases and J by 2 bases, leaving 16 bases between them. The germline CDR1 and CDR2 sequences are MNHEY and SVGEGT. The CDR3 covers 15 residues.

Note on this clone: The CDR3 end lies 3 residues beyond the end of the read and is filled in from the germline J gene. The rearrangement uses TRBV5-1 and TRBJ1-2; D is possibly TRBD1 (6 bases). The germline V gene encodes CDR1 SGHRS and CDR2 YFSETQ. Trimming pared 3 bases from V and 5 bases from J, leaving 14 bases between. CDR3 length equals 14 residues. The CDR3 reads CASSSDRAEYGYTF. The covered CDR3 bases are TGCGCCAGCAGCTCGGACAGAGCGGAGTATGGC.

Concerning this clone: The read terminates 3 residues before the CDR3 end, so the remaining end is supplied by the germline J gene. V gene TRBV10-3 combines with J gene TRBJ2-1; TRBD1 might be the D (5 bases). There are 15 residues in the CDR3. Germline loops: CDR1 ENHRY, CDR2 SYGVKD. V was clipped by 3 bases and J by 0 bases, with 9 bases between them. The CDR3 is CAISERQTSYNEQFF. The sequenced part of the CDR3 DNA is TGTGCCATCAGTGAACGACAGACCTCCTACAATGAG.

As regards this clone: The CDR3 end falls 3 residues outside the read, so it is completed with the germline J gene. The chain links TRBV5-4 to TRBJ2-7; D is perhaps TRBD2 (5 bases). This CDR3 is 16 amino acids long. Germline V gene data show CDR1 as SGHNT and CDR2 as YYREEE (reference sequence). Trimming took 0 bases from V and 5 from J, leaving 18 bases between them. The CDR3 DNA, read in part, is TGTGCCAGCAGCTTGGCCTCGTTTGGGTCGGGGAACGAG. This translates into CASSLASFGSGNE. The whole CDR3 reads CASSLASFGSGNEQYF.

For this clone: The CDR3 extends 3 residues past the end of the read, so its final part is completed from the germline J gene. This chain uses TRBV5-1 with TRBJ1-3; D possibly corresponds to TRBD1 (5 bases). Germline loops: CDR1 SGHRS, CDR2 YFSETQ. V gave up 0 bases and J gave up 2 bases, with 9 bases separating them. The CDR3 runs 15 residues. Incomplete CDR3 DNA: TGCGCCAGCAGCTTGGGGGGGGAAACTGGAAACACC. The encoded protein is CASSLGGETGNT. The full CDR3 sequence reads CASSLGGETGNTIYF. The full variable domain, with the rest looked up from reference TRBV5-1 and TRBJ1-3, is KAGVTQTPRYLIKTRGQQVTLSCSPISGHRSVSWYQQTPGQGLQFLFEYFSETQRNKGNFPGRFSGRQFSNSRSEMNVSTLELGDSALYLCASSLGGETGNTIYFGEGSWLTVV.

Comments on this clone: The CDR3 end falls 3 residues outside the read, so it is completed with the germline J gene. This chain uses TRBV20-1 with TRBJ1-4; tentatively, D is TRBD1 (5 bases). V was clipped by 6 bases and J by 2 bases, with 10 bases between them. Germline loops: CDR1 DFQATT, CDR2 SNEGSKA (reference sequence). The CDR3 loop spans 13 amino acids. The CDR3: CSATGLTNEKLFF. The sequenced CDR3 bases are TGCAGTGCAACAGGATTGACTAATGAAAAA.

On this clone itself: The CDR3 extends 3 residues past the end of the read, so its final part is completed from the germline J gene. The rearrangement links TRBV19 to TRBJ1-5; no definite D call. Germline CDR1 LNHDA, CDR2 SQIVND (reference sequence). V gave up 5 bases and J gave up 4 bases, with 9 bases separating them. The CDR3 has 13 residues. This CDR3 is CASSRDQNQPQHF. The CDR3 DNA, read in part, is TGTGCCAGTAGTCGTGATCAGAATCAGCCC. Full variable domain (remainder filled in from reference TRBV19 and TRBJ1-5): DGGITQSPKYLFRKEGQNVTLSCEQNLNHDAMYWYRQDPGQGLRLIYYSQIVNDFQKGDIAEGYSVSREKKESFPLTVTSAQKNPTAFYLCASSRDQNQPQHFGDGTRLSIL.

Remarks on this clone: The CDR3 end falls 3 residues outside the read, so it is completed with the germline J gene. The chain employs TRBV2 and TRBJ1-2, with TRBD1 matching 9 bases. Trimming cost V 6 bases and J 4 bases; bases outside gene matches: 6. Germline-derived CDR1 and CDR2 are SNHLY and FYNNEI. This CDR3 contains 14 residues. CDR3 protein: CASRPGTGLYGYTF. CDR3 DNA (partial): TGTGCCAGCAGGCCCGGGACAGGGCTCTATGGC.

The CDR3 DNA, read in part, is TGCAGTGCTAGACCGGTCGGGGAGACC. Protein sequence: CSARPVGET. The CDR3 in full is CSARPVGETQYF. The chain uses TRBV20-1 and TRBJ2-5; D is undetermined. The missing CDR3 end, 3 residues past where the read stops, is filled in from the germline J gene. The V end was cut by 2 bases, the J end by 5 bases, with 9 bases between. Germline assignment: CDR1 DFQATT and CDR2 SNEGSKA (reference sequence). CDR3 length: 12 amino acids.

The CDR3 loop reads CASSGRIAGGPHNEQFF. The sequenced CDR3 bases are TGCGCCAGCAGCGGACGAATAGCGGGAGGGCCCCACAATGAG. V gene TRBV5-1 combines with J gene TRBJ2-1; 11 positions agree with TRBD2. The read comes to an end 3 residues before the CDR3 does, leaving the germline J gene to fill in the end. V gave up 4 bases and J gave up 5 bases; unmatched junction bases: 11. CDR3 size: 17 residues. Germline V gives CDR1 SGHRS, CDR2 YFSETQ.

Points on this clone: The read is 3 residues too short to cover the CDR3 end, so that end is filled in from the germline J gene. The chain links TRBV6-2 or TRBV6-3 to TRBJ1-1; tentatively, D is TRBD1 (5 bases). CDR1 and CDR2 (germline): MNHEY, SVGEGT. This CDR3 has 11 amino acids. V lost 4 bases and J 7 bases, leaving 7 bases between the germline ends. CDR3 region: CASSSQGEAFF. CDR3 bases read: TGTGCCAGCAGTTCCCAGGGTGAA.

The CDR3 loop is CASSNTETQYF. Incomplete CDR3 DNA: TGTGCCAGCAGTAACACAGAGACC. The chain links TRBV6-2 or TRBV6-3 to TRBJ2-5; D gene uncertain. Coverage ceases 3 residues before the CDR3 finishes, and the germline J gene fills in the end. Per the germline V gene, CDR1 is MNHEY and CDR2 is SVGEGT. This CDR3 has 11 residues. Trimming removed 5 bases at V and 4 bases at J, with 5 bases between.

In regard to this clone: The read ends 3 residues before the CDR3 terminus; that terminus is restored from the germline J gene. The chain links TRBV20-1 to TRBJ2-3; 9 bases fit TRBD2. With 3 bases clipped from V and 1 base from J, the junction kept 8 bases outside the gene matches. Per the germline V gene, CDR1 is DFQATT and CDR2 is SNEGSKA (reference sequence). This CDR3 has 16 amino acids. Partial CDR3 DNA: TGCAGTGCTAGGCCCCTCTTAGCGGGGGGCACAGATACG. Protein sequence: CSARPLLAGGTDT. The complete CDR3 sequence is CSARPLLAGGTDTQYF.

With regard to this clone: The missing CDR3 end, 3 residues past where the read stops, is filled in from the germline J gene. The rearrangement uses TRBV7-8 and TRBJ1-5; the D gene is possibly TRBD1 (5 bases). The length of the CDR3 is 14 residues. Germline CDR1 SGHVS, CDR2 FQNEAQ. Between the trimmed V and J ends, which lost 5 bases and 4 bases, there was a span of 12 bases. The CDR3 here is CASSPTDPNQPQHF. The part of the CDR3 DNA that was read is TGTGCCAGCAGCCCGACAGATCCAAATCAGCCC.